This is a list of T cell receptor beta chains from one sample in a study of T-cell reconstitution after alpha-beta-depleted transplantation in children. TCRdb redid the calling of the PCR reads with MiXCR, one entry per CDR3 protein. Of fewer than 700,000 distinct CDR3 sequences listed, over 10% were seen once; the top ten hold approximately 2%. The specimen comprised PBMCs, mostly from graft donor cells, sampled 360 days after TCRalphabeta/CD19-depleted stem cell transplant. These receptors were taken from a male patient younger than 18 who had a stem cell transplant for acute myeloid leukemia, so the T cells may come from the graft donor. Each CDR3 is given with its conserved first and last residue. A D gene is named only where the DNA matches it firmly. Part of the rows lack a size; the others show once, few, many or a class for expanded clones.

CASSRTNSYEQYF	TGTGCCAGCAGCCGGACTAACTCCTACGAGCAGTACTTC	TRBV12-3/TRBV12-4	.	few	TRBJ2-7
CASSLGVSNQPQHF	TGTGCCAGCAGTTTGGGGGTTAGCAATCAGCCCCAGCATTTT	TRBV28	.	many	TRBJ1-5
CSVVPGRARDTQYF	TGCAGCGTCGTACCTGGGCGGGCCCGAGATACGCAGTATTTT	TRBV29-1	.	.	TRBJ2-3
CASSLLPHGPEQYF	TGTGCCAGCAGTTTATTGCCCCACGGGCCCGAGCAGTACTTC	TRBV12-3/TRBV12-4	.	many	TRBJ2-7
CALCLAGTSGRRPGELFF	TGTGCCCTCTGTTTGGCCGGGACTAGCGGGAGACGGCCCGGGGAGCTGTTTTTT	TRBV12-3/TRBV12-4	TRBD2	.	TRBJ2-2
CASSLDSGARRGDEQFF	TGCGCCAGCAGCTTGGACTCCGGGGCCAGGCGGGGCGACGAGCAGTTCTTC	TRBV5-1	.	.	TRBJ2-1
CASSLDEWRQGFYGYTF	TGTGCCAGCAGCTTAGACGAATGGAGACAGGGATTCTATGGCTACACCTTC	TRBV7-9	TRBD1	few	TRBJ1-2
CASSLRGANNEQFF	TGTGCCAGCAGTTTGCGGGGGGCTAACAATGAGCAGTTCTTC	TRBV12-3/TRBV12-4	TRBD2	.	TRBJ2-1
CSAKSLEPYNEQFF	TGCAGTGCCAAAAGCCTAGAACCCTACAATGAGCAGTTCTTC	TRBV20-1	.	many	TRBJ2-1
CASTAGTSWPGELFF	TGTGCCAGCACCGCGGGGACCTCCTGGCCCGGGGAGCTGTTTTTT	TRBV12-3/TRBV12-4	.	many	TRBJ2-2
CALNRDNIETQYF	TGTGCTCTAAACCGGGACAACATCGAGACCCAGTACTTC	TRBV30	.	few	TRBJ2-5
CSARTGGSKETQYF	TGCAGTGCTAGGACCGGAGGGTCAAAGGAGACCCAGTACTTC	TRBV20-1	.	many	TRBJ2-5
CAISDGLAITDTQYF	TGTGCCATCAGTGACGGACTAGCGATAACAGATACGCAGTATTTT	TRBV10-3	TRBD2	.	TRBJ2-3
CASSPAGTSGTYNEQFF	TGTGCCAGCAGCCCAGCCGGGACTAGCGGAACCTACAATGAGCAGTTCTTC	TRBV7-2	TRBD2	.	TRBJ2-1
CASSQDPDMGYEQYF	TGTGCCAGCAGCCAAGATCCCGACATGGGCTACGAGCAGTACTTC	TRBV14	.	.	TRBJ2-7
CASSQHSYEQYF	TGCGCCAGCAGTCAACATTCCTACGAGCAGTACTTC	TRBV23-1	.	.	TRBJ2-7
CSARGLAGVYEQYF	TGCAGTGCTAGGGGACTAGCGGGAGTCTACGAGCAGTACTTC	TRBV20-1	TRBD2	few	TRBJ2-7
CASSLGDRAHEQFF	TGTGCCAGCAGTTTGGGGGACAGGGCCCATGAGCAGTTCTTC	TRBV12-3/TRBV12-4	TRBD1	few	TRBJ2-1
CASSAVGEQFF	TGTGCCAGCAGCGCGGTCGGTGAGCAGTTCTTC	TRBV2	.	few	TRBJ2-1